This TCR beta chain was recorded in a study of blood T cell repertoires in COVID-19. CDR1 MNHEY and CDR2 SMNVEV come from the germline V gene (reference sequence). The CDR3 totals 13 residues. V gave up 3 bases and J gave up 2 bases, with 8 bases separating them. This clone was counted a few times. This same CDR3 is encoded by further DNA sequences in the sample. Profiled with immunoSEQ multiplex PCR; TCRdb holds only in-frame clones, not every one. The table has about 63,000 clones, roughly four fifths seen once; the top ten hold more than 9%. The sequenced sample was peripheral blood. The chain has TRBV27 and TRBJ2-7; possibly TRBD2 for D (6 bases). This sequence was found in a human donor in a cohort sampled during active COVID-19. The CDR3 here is CASSLGLAYEQYF. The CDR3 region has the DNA TGTGCCAGCAGTTTGGGACTGGCCTACGAGCAGTACTTC.